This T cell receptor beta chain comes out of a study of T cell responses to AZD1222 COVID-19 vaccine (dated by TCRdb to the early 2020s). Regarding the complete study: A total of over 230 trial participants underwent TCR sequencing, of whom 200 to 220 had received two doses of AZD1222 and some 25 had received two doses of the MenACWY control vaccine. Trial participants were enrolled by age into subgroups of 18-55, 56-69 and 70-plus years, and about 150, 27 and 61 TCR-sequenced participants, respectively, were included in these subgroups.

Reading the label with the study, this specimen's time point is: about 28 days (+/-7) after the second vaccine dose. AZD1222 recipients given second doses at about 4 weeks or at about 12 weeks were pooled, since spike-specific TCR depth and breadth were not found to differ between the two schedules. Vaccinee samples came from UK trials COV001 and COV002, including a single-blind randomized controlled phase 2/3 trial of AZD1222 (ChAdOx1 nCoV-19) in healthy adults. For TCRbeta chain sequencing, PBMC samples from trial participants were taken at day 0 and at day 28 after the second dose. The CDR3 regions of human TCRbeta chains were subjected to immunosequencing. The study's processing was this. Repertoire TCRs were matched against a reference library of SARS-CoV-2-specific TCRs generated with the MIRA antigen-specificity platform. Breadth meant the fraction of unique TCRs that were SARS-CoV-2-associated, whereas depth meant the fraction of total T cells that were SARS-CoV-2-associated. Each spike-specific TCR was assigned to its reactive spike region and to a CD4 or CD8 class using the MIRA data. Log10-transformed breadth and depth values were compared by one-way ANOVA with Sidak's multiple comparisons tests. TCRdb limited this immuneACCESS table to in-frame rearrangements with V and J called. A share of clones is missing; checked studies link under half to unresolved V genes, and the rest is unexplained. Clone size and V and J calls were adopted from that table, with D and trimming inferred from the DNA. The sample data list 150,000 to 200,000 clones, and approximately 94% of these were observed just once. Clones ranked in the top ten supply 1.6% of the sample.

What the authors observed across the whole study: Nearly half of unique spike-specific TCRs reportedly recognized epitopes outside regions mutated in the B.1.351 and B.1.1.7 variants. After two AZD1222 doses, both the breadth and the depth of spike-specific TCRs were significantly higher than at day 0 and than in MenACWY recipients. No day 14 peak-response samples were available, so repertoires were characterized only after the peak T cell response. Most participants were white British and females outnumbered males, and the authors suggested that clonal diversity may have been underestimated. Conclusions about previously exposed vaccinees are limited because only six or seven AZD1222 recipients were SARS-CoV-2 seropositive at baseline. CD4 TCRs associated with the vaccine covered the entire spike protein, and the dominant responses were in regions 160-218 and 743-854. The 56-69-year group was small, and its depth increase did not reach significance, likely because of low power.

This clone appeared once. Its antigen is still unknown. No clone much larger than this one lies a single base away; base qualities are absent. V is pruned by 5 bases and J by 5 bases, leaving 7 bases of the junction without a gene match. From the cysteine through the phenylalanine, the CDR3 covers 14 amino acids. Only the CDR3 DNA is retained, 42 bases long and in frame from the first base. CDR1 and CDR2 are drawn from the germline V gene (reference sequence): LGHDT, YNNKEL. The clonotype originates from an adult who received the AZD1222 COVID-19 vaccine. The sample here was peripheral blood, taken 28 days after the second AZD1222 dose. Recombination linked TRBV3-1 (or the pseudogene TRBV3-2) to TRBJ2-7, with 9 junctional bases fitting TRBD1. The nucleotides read TGTGCCAGCAGCGCTCGGGACAGGGATAACGAGCAGTACTTC. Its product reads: CASSARDRDNEQYF.